This TCR beta chain was recorded in a study of blood T cell repertoires in COVID-19. Study as a whole: Samples came from the United States, Italy and Spain, spanning acute and convalescent COVID-19. PBMCs, B-cell-depleted T cells, or T cells provided the cDNA or gDNA that made up the material.

The authors' processing: Nucleated cell counts were estimated from reference gene primer amplification. The repertoire was sequenced with immunoSEQ multiplex PCR; TCRdb's copy has only in-frame clones and lacks some. V, J and clone size were drawn from that table, and D and trimming were deduced from the DNA. This table has over 250,000 clones, 84% appearing once. CDR1 SNHLY and CDR2 FYNNEI come from the germline V gene. This CDR3 has 13 amino acids. Trimming shortened V by 7 bases and J by 2 bases, and 12 bases separated the two germline ends. V is TRBV2 and J is TRBJ2-7; D call uncertain. This receptor was obtained from a human donor with COVID-19, enrolled during active disease. The donor label of this sample is uncertain. Material: peripheral blood. CDR3 bases: TGTGCCAGCAAATTTCAGTTAACCTACGAGCAGTACTTC. As protein: CASKFQLTYEQYF.